The 24 T cell receptor beta chains below come from one sample, sequenced in a study of T-cell memory formation after mild COVID-19 (dated by TCRdb to the early 2020s). Receptors were amplified or captured by 5' RACE. Sequencing instrument: Illumina NovaSeq 6000. TCRdb applied fastp at Q25 and MiXCR to the public reads, then kept only in-frame beta chains. Every entry covers one CDR3 protein and lists the most common genes and DNA from its rows. The sample data list around 440,000 distinct CDR3 sequences, and 15% to 20% of these were observed just once. Roughly an eighth of the sample is in the top ten clones. Sequenced material: PBMCs or a T cell subset sorted from them (not recorded which). The receptor source for this set is an adult woman who had mild COVID-19 (a few samples of this study predate the infection). The sample titles of this study are shuffled in the database, so cell type and time point are left out; the donor was told from shared clones.

The CDR3 bases are TGTGCCAGCAGTATAAATTCGAGGTGGGAGCAGTACTTC. Translation: CASSINSRWEQYF. The chain links TRBV13 to TRBJ2-7; no firm D call. Germline V lookup: CDR1 PRHDT, CDR2 FYEKMQ (reference sequence). This CDR3 spans 13 amino acids. The V gene lost 6 bases and the J gene lost 7 bases, with 16 bases spanning the gap.

This clonotype was observed a few times. This chain joins TRBV6-2 or TRBV6-3 and TRBJ2-2; D gene unclear. There are 15 residues in the CDR3. Per germline, CDR1 MNHEY and CDR2 SVGEGT. Between the trimmed V and J ends, which lost 2 bases and 2 bases, there was a span of 9 bases. CDR3 sequence (DNA): TGTGCCAGCAGTTACAAGCGTCGCAACACCGGGGAGCTGTTTTTT. This gives the protein CASSYKRRNTGELFF.

The J gene is TRBJ1-1, the V gene TRBV11-2; 8 bases are a match to TRBD1. The CDR3 is 15 residues long. The germline gives CDR1 SGHAT, CDR2 FQNNGV. Unmatched junction bases numbered 6, after V lost 1 base and J lost 5 bases. The DNA of the CDR3 is TGTGCCAGCAGCTTAGTCGGCAACAGGGGGACTGAAGCTTTCTTT. It yields the protein CASSLVGNRGTEAFF.

This sequence joins TRBV24-1 and TRBJ2-1; 7 nucleotides line up with TRBD1. V was clipped by 0 bases and J by 3 bases; unmatched bases: 1. CDR1 is KGHDR and CDR2 is SFDVKD in the germline V gene. This CDR3 region has 15 residues. The CDR3: CATSDLGQDYNEQFF. The CDR3 coding sequence is TGTGCCACCAGTGATTTGGGACAGGACTACAATGAGCAGTTCTTC.

This clonotype was observed many times. The chain has TRBV7-6 and TRBJ2-7, with D hard to call. V was pared by 1 base and J by 5 bases, with 6 bases between. Germline-derived CDR1 and CDR2 are SGHVS and FNYEAQ. This CDR3 is built from 12 residues. DNA of the CDR3: TGTGCCAGCAGCTTAGGAGGACACGAGCAGTACTTC. It specifies CASSLGGHEQYF.

This clonotype was counted ten times or more. This chain joins TRBV4-1 and TRBJ2-5; TRBD1 matches 7 bases. J lost 5 bases, V lost 5 bases, and 8 bases had no gene match. Germline V gives CDR1 MGHRA, CDR2 YSYEKL. The CDR3 consists of 14 residues. The CDR3 protein is CASSYSGGEETQYF. CDR3 bases: TGCGCCAGCAGCTACTCAGGGGGAGAGGAGACCCAGTACTTC.

The J gene is TRBJ1-5, the V gene TRBV15; D gene ambiguous. V lost 8 bases and J 6 bases, leaving 11 bases between the germline ends. This CDR3 is 12 amino acids long. Germline V CDR1 and CDR2: LNHNV, YYDKDF (reference sequence). For the CDR3, the DNA is TGTGCCACCTCCAGTCTCCGTCAGCCCCAGCATTTT. As protein: CATSSLRQPQHF.

The sample holds a few counts of this clonotype. The chain is built from TRBV2 and TRBJ2-1, with 9 nucleotides matching TRBD2. CDR1 is SNHLY, CDR2 FYNNEI, per germline. The CDR3 is 13 amino acids. Germline trimming cut 7 bases from V and 8 bases from J; bases unmatched to any gene: 6. The CDR3 bases are TGTGCCAGCATCGCGGGGGGGCCGGATGAGCAGTTCTTC. Translated: CASIAGGPDEQFF.

This clonotype was seen many times. The chain carries TRBV10-3 and TRBJ2-3; tentatively, D is TRBD1 (7 bases). Deletions cut 2 bases from V and 0 bases from J, with 15 bases between. CDR1 and CDR2 (germline): ENHRY, SYGVKD. CDR3 size: 17 residues. Here the CDR3 reads CAISETAGQLSTDTQYF. CDR3 in DNA: TGTGCCATCAGTGAGACGGCGGGACAGCTTAGCACAGATACGCAGTATTTT.

For the CDR3, the DNA is TGTGCCAGCAGTTTTACGGCGGGTAACTATGGCTACACCTTC. Translating gives CASSFTAGNYGYTF. The chain combines TRBV12-3 or TRBV12-4 with TRBJ1-2; D gene ambiguous. V dropped 3 bases and J dropped 1 base, with 9 bases sitting between them. The CDR3 extends over 14 amino acids.

The J gene is TRBJ2-1, the V gene TRBV6-6, with 8 bases that match TRBD1. CDR3 length: 16 residues. Trimming took 3 bases from V and 5 from J; bases not matched to a gene: 9. CDR1 and CDR2 (germline): MNHNY, SVGAGI (reference sequence). CDR3 bases: TGTGCCAGCAGTTATCGGGCGGGACAGGCCCACAATGAGCAGTTCTTC. It is translated as CASSYRAGQAHNEQFF.

This clonotype was counted only a few times. V and J are TRBV9 and TRBJ2-1; D may be TRBD1 (7 bases). CDR3 length: 15 residues. V was shortened by 6 bases and J by 3 bases, with 16 bases between the two germline ends. Germline values: CDR1 SGDLS, CDR2 YYNGEE. CDR3 sequence (DNA): TGTGCCAGCACCCAGGGGGGTGGGGGCTACAATGAGCAGTTCTTC. It specifies CASTQGGGGYNEQFF.

The chain carries TRBV5-6 and TRBJ2-3; D may be TRBD1 or TRBD2 (6 bases each). Per germline, CDR1 SGHDT and CDR2 YYEEEE. Trimming left V 0 bases short and J 5 bases short, with 13 bases between. The CDR3 contains 15 residues. CDR3 nucleotide sequence: TGTGCCAGCAGCTTGGTGCCGGGGGCTGGAGATACGCAGTATTTT. Its translation is CASSLVPGAGDTQYF.

The chain has TRBV6-1 and TRBJ2-7, with D perhaps TRBD1 or TRBD2 (5 bases each). The CDR3 contains 13 residues. CDR1 is MNHNS and CDR2 is SASEGT in the germline V gene. Trimming left V 4 bases short and J 7 bases short, with 14 bases between. CDR3 amino acids: CASSAIGDREQYF. DNA for the CDR3: TGTGCCAGCAGTGCTATCGGGGACCGGGAGCAGTACTTC.

This clonotype was detected ten times or more. The V gene is TRBV7-7, the J gene TRBJ2-1; 7 bases are a match to TRBD2. Germline V CDR1 and CDR2: SSHAT, FNYEAQ (reference sequence). J lost 5 bases, V lost 1 base, and 5 bases had no gene match. The CDR3 runs to 15 residues. The CDR3 DNA is TGTGCCAGCAGCTTAGGGCGCGGGGGACACAATGAGCAGTTCTTC. The encoded protein is CASSLGRGGHNEQFF. Together with reference TRBV7-7 and TRBJ2-1, the CDR3 gives the full variable domain: GAGVSQSPRYKVTKRGQDVTLRCDPISSHATLYWYQQALGQGPEFLTYFNYEAQPDKSGLPSDRFSAERPEGSISTLTIQRTEQRDSAMYRCASSLGRGGHNEQFFGPGTRLTVL.

In this sample, this clonotype turned up a few times. This chain links TRBV20-1 with TRBJ2-4; D ambiguous. Germline CDR1 and CDR2: DFQATT and SNEGSKA (reference sequence). Trimming pared 3 bases from V and 6 bases from J, leaving 6 bases between. This CDR3 region has 11 residues. This chain's CDR3 is CSARDGNIQYF. The CDR3 bases are TGCAGTGCTAGGGACGGAAACATTCAGTACTTC.

The chain uses TRBV18 and TRBJ1-5; D ambiguous. The ends were cut back, 2 bases at V and 0 bases at J, with 11 bases in the middle. The V gene's germline CDR1 is KGHSH and CDR2 LQKENI. This CDR3 has 16 residues. CDR3 in amino acids: CASSPKAVHSNQPQHF. The CDR3 nucleotides are TGTGCCAGCTCACCAAAAGCAGTCCATAGCAATCAGCCCCAGCATTTT. The full variable domain, in which reference TRBV18 and TRBJ1-5 provide the parts outside the CDR3, is NAGVMQNPRHLVRRRGQEARLRCSPMKGHSHVYWYRQLPEEGLKFMVYLQKENIIDESGMPKERFSAEFPKEGPSILRIQQVVRGDSAAYFCASSPKAVHSNQPQHFGDGTRLSIL.

This clonotype showed up just a few times. The genes are TRBV7-3 and TRBJ2-2; D gene ambiguous. Germline CDR1 SGHTA, CDR2 FQGTGA. The ends were cut back, 1 base at V and 6 bases at J, with 9 bases in the middle. The CDR3 loop spans 14 amino acids. The CDR3 DNA follows: TGTGCCAGCAGCTTAATAGGTAGTGCCGGGGAGCTGTTTTTT. This sequence encodes CASSLIGSAGELFF.

This clonotype was picked up a small number of times. The chain carries TRBV5-1 and TRBJ2-1; 10 nucleotides line up with TRBD2. The CDR3 covers 17 residues. Germline V CDR1 and CDR2: SGHRS, YFSETQ. V gave up 3 bases and J gave up 8 bases; unmatched junction bases: 14. The CDR3 loop reads CASSSLPGLAPGDEQFF. CDR3 in DNA: TGCGCCAGCAGCTCCCTACCGGGACTAGCGCCGGGGGATGAGCAGTTCTTC.

CDR3 residues: CASSYSDTNYEQYF. Written as DNA, the CDR3 is TGTGCCAGCAGTTACTCGGACACCAACTACGAGCAGTACTTC. V usage is TRBV6-5 and J usage is TRBJ2-7; a possible D gene is TRBD1 (5 bases). Germline V gene data show CDR1 as MNHEY and CDR2 as SVGAGI. V lost 0 bases to trimming and J lost 3 bases, with 9 bases between them. The CDR3 length is 14 residues.

V and J are TRBV3-1 and TRBJ2-5; 8 nucleotides agree with TRBD2. CDR3 length: 15 residues. The J segment lost 2 bases and the V segment lost 3 bases, leaving 5 bases of the junction unmatched. Per the germline V gene, CDR1 is LGHDT and CDR2 is YNNKEL (reference sequence). The CDR3 sequence is CASSHRGLAQETQYF. The CDR3, as DNA: TGTGCCAGCAGCCACCGCGGACTAGCTCAAGAGACCCAGTACTTC.

This clonotype was picked up a small number of times. The CDR3 DNA sequence: TGTGCCAGCAGCGACGGGACCGGGTTGGACGAGCAGTACTTC. It yields the protein CASSDGTGLDEQYF. The chain combines TRBV7-9 with TRBJ2-7; D might be TRBD1 or TRBD2, each matching 5 bases. The CDR3 sequence is 14 residues long. Trimming took off 5 bases at V and 5 bases at J, with 16 bases between the two ends. The germline CDR1 and CDR2 sequences are SEHNR and FQNEAQ (reference sequence).

This clonotype was found a few times. The chain joins TRBV7-9 to TRBJ2-2, with a tentative D call TRBD2 (5 bases). The CDR3 spans 13 residues. Trimming left V 5 bases short and J 5 bases short, with 9 bases between. The V gene's germline CDR1 is SEHNR and CDR2 FQNEAQ (reference sequence). The CDR3 DNA sequence: TGTGCCAGCAGCCCCCCGGGAACCGGGGAGCTGTTTTTT. It codes for CASSPPGTGELFF.

Worth noting for this clonotype: Just one base apart from a much larger clone, this may be a read error. The V and J genes are TRBV9 and TRBJ1-4; perhaps TRBD1 as D (5 bases). Trimming removed 5 bases from V and 3 bases from J, with 17 bases in between. Germline-derived CDR1 and CDR2 are SGDLS and YYNGEE. CDR3 length: 16 amino acids. The CDR3 sequence is CASSGHRGAANEKLFF. DNA for the CDR3: TGTGCCAGCAGTGGACATCGGGGAGCGGCTAATGAAAAACTGTTTTTT. Drawing the rest from reference TRBV9 and TRBJ1-4, the complete variable domain is DSGVTQTPKHLITATGQRVTLRCSPRSGDLSVYWYQQSLDQGLQFLIQYYNGEERAKGNILERFSAQQFPDLHSELNLSSLELGDSALYFCASSGHRGAANEKLFFGSGTQLSVL.